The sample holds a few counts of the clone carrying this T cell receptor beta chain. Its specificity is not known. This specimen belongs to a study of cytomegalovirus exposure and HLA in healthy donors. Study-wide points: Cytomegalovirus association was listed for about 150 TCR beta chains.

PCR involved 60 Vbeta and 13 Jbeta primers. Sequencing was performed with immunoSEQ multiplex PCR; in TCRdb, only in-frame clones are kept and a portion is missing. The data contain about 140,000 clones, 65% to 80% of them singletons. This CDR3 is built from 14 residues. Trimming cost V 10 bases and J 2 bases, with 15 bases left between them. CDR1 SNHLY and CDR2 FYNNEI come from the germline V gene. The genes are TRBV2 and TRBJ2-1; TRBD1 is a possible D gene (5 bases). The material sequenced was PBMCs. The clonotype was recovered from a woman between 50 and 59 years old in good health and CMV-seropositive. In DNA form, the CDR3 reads TGTGCCATCTTGACAGATCTTGCCTACAATGAGCAGTTCTTC. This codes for CAILTDLAYNEQFF.